Shown below are 2 T cell receptor beta chains from a single sample sequenced in a study of blood T cells in healthy people across ages. Alongside a J-beta primer mix, a sample-barcoded 5' primer served in a second PCR lasting roughly 7 to 11 cycles. TCRdb reanalysed the 5' RACE reads using MiXCR and keeps one entry per CDR3 protein. Counted here are 1 million or so distinct CDR3 sequences, under 55% occurring once; the ten biggest clones make up approximately 20%. Sequencing was carried out using blood. These receptors came from a woman aged 55-69 years in good health.

This clonotype has just a few counts. The chain employs TRBV7-8 and TRBJ2-1; D ambiguous. The CDR3 contains 14 residues. Germline values: CDR1 SGHVS, CDR2 FQNEAQ. V lost 5 bases, J lost 6 bases, and 14 bases lay in between. The CDR3 loop reads CASSRGDVGNEQFF. CDR3 bases: TGTGCCAGCAGCCGCGGCGACGTGGGCAATGAGCAGTTCTTC.

CDR3 nucleotides: TGTGCCAGCAGCGCCCTGGGGGGGCCGGATACGCAGTATTTT. It translates to CASSALGGPDTQYF. This chain connects TRBV5-6 to TRBJ2-3; a possible D gene is TRBD2 (7 bases). The CDR3 is 14 amino acids. Germline assignment: CDR1 SGHDT and CDR2 YYEEEE. V gave up 4 bases and J gave up 6 bases, with 15 bases separating them.